Listed below are T cell receptor beta chains from one sample, sequenced in a study of cytomegalovirus exposure and HLA in healthy donors. The protocol was immunoSEQ multiplex PCR, while the TCRdb copy is restricted to in-frame clones and leaves out a portion. Of around 130,000 clones listed, more than 65% are singletons. Material for sequencing was PBMCs. The receptors were gathered from a man between 50 and 59 years old in good health and CMV-seronegative. Both conserved end residues are part of each CDR3. The D gene is left open where the match is weak. Not all rows give a size; the values are once, few, many and, for expanded clones, a class.

d_gene	v_gene	j_gene	abundance	CDR3aa	CDR3nt
TRBD2	TRBV6-1	TRBJ2-5	.	CASTPGGESAETQYF	TGTGCCAGCACCCCTGGGGGGGAAAGCGCAGAGACCCAGTACTTC
TRBD1	TRBV5-6	TRBJ1-1	.	CASSPRGLNTEAFF	TGTGCCAGCAGCCCCAGGGGGTTGAACACTGAAGCTTTCTTT
.	TRBV7-9	TRBJ2-2	.	CASSPWDKLSGELFF	TGTGCCAGCAGCCCCTGGGACAAGTTGTCCGGGGAGCTGTTTTTT
TRBD1	TRBV30	TRBJ2-1	.	CAWSTGGGLYNEQFF	TGTGCCTGGAGCACAGGGGGTGGACTCTACAATGAGCAGTTCTTC
.	TRBV7-9	TRBJ1-1	.	CASSTGGPVAFF	TGTGCCAGCAGCACGGGGGGCCCGGTAGCTTTCTTT
.	TRBV5-1	TRBJ2-7	.	CASSLIRGYEQYF	TGCGCCAGCAGCTTGATCCGGGGATACGAGCAGTACTTC
.	TRBV5-4	TRBJ2-2	.	CASRTQESPTGELFF	TGTGCCAGCAGAACACAGGAGTCCCCCACCGGGGAGCTGTTTTTT
TRBD1	TRBV28	TRBJ2-1	.	CASSDRVSTYNEQFF	TGTGCCAGCAGCGACAGGGTTAGCACCTACAATGAGCAGTTCTTC
.	TRBV7-4	TRBJ2-1	once	CASSFDTVSYNEQFF	TGTGCCAGCAGCTTCGATACGGTCTCCTACAATGAGCAGTTCTTC
TRBD1	TRBV12-5	TRBJ2-3	.	CASGLVTGQQNTDTQYF	TGTGCTAGTGGTTTGGTCACGGGACAGCAGAACACAGATACGCAGTATTTT
TRBD1	TRBV11-3	TRBJ2-5	.	CASSRDREETQYF	TGTGCCAGCAGCCGGGACAGGGAGGAGACCCAGTACTTC
.	TRBV10-3	TRBJ2-7	.	CAIAIPDRPTYEQYF	TGTGCCATTGCCATCCCCGACAGGCCGACCTACGAGCAGTACTTC
.	TRBV7-2	TRBJ2-1	.	CASSLGLAQFF	TGTGCCAGCAGCTTAGGGCTAGCCCAGTTCTTC
TRBD1	TRBV7-7	TRBJ2-5	.	CASSLAGTGAGETQYF	TGTGCTAGCAGCTTAGCGGGGACAGGGGCTGGAGAGACCCAGTACTTC
.	TRBV7-8	TRBJ2-7	few	CASSSKDRRYEQYF	TGTGCCAGCAGCTCAAAGGACAGACGCTACGAGCAGTACTTC
.	TRBV12-5	TRBJ1-5	.	CASGSGTRNQPQHF	TGTGCTAGTGGTTCCGGGACAAGAAATCAGCCCCAGCATTTT
TRBD1	TRBV2	TRBJ1-1	.	CASSLQGGPEAFF	TGTGCCAGCAGCCTGCAGGGGGGCCCTGAAGCTTTCTTT
.	TRBV4-2	TRBJ2-7	.	CASSQDRGSEQYF	TGTGCCAGCAGCCAAGATAGGGGGAGCGAGCAGTACTTC
TRBD1	TRBV27	TRBJ2-1	.	CASSLWGTDAYNEQFF	TGTGCCAGCAGTTTATGGGGGACAGACGCCTACAATGAGCAGTTCTTC
TRBD1	TRBV7-9	TRBJ2-7	.	CASSLFRTGPYEQYF	TGTGCCAGCAGCTTATTCCGGACAGGGCCCTACGAGCAGTACTTC
.	TRBV27	TRBJ1-6	.	CASSLKVLSNSPLHF	TGTGCCAGCAGTTTAAAAGTCCTCAGTAATTCACCCCTCCACTTT
.	TRBV27	TRBJ2-7	few	CASSLSGQTYEQYF	TGTGCCAGCAGTTTATCAGGACAGACCTACGAGCAGTACTTC
.	TRBV29-1	TRBJ1-1	.	CSVRPGEAEAFF	TGCAGCGTTCGTCCCGGGGAGGCTGAAGCTTTCTTT
.	TRBV5-1	TRBJ1-6	.	CASSLEGANSPLHF	TGCGCCAGCAGCTTGGAAGGGGCTAATTCACCCCTCCACTTT
TRBD2	TRBV15	TRBJ2-1	.	CATQAGGTYNEQFF	TGTGCCACCCAAGCGGGGGGAACCTACAATGAGCAGTTCTTC
.	TRBV7-6	TRBJ1-2	.	CASSLGSPPGGYTF	TGTGCCAGCAGCTTAGGTAGCCCCCCCGGGGGCTACACCTTC
.	TRBV7-2	TRBJ1-6	.	CASSDSGSPLHF	TGTGCCAGCAGCGACAGTGGATCACCCCTCCACTTT
.	TRBV5-6	TRBJ1-3	.	CASSLDLSSGNTIYF	TGTGCCAGCAGCTTGGATCTGAGCTCTGGAAACACCATATATTTT